This TCR beta chain was found in a study of human T cells and chemical hapten exposure. Note on this clonotype: The antigen is not known.

Time point defined: patch test 1, 2 weeks after DPC sensitization. Treatment specified: therapeutic diphenylcyclopropenone sensitization with weekly scalp DPC. Patches went on only after blood had been drawn each time. Alopecia patients between 18 and 70 years old and suitable for DPC were used as donors. Unmatched junction bases numbered 6, after V lost 5 bases and J lost 1 base. The germline CDR1 and CDR2 sequences are SGHKS and YYEKEE (reference sequence). The CDR3 extends over 15 amino acids. General observations from the study: It was expanded TCRs that formed significantly more large CDR3 similarity clusters than controls did.

Original data processing: Samples ranged from about 23,224 to 690,600 TCRs, with a median of approximately 91,000. From the RACE reads, TCRdb called clonotypes with MiXCR, one entry per CDR3 protein. TCRdb assigned the V and J calls; the authors' analysis was not used. Of more than 150,000 distinct CDR3 sequences listed, around 13% are singletons. The chain joins TRBV5-5 to TRBJ2-3; 8 nucleotides align to TRBD1. This sample comprised whole blood, obtained in connection with sensitization to the hapten diphenylcyclopropenone (DPC). The source of this sequence is a woman in her twenties or thirties with alopecia areata. Some clones in this sample may be carry-over from other donors' samples. CDR3 in amino acids: CASRIDRGRTDTQYF. CDR3 in DNA: TGTGCCAGCAGAATCGACAGGGGTCGCACAGATACGCAGTATTTT.